This T cell receptor (beta chain) was retrieved from a study of T cell responses to AZD1222 COVID-19 vaccine. Assay used: immunoSEQ multiplex PCR; TCRdb lists only in-frame clones, some missing. The sample shows 90,000 to 95,000 clones, about 90% of them seen only once. Study-wide results and caveats: As reported, nearly half of all spike-specific TCRs target variant regions that are unmutated. Rises in breadth and depth of Spike-specific TCRs came after two AZD1222 doses.

The CDR3 has 12 amino acids. The V and J ends lost 0 bases and 8 bases respectively, with 8 bases between them. CDR1 and CDR2 from the germline V gene are SGHRS and YFSETQ. As for this clone: Antigen: not known.

The chain links TRBV5-1 to TRBJ1-2; D is uncertain. The input for sequencing was peripheral blood, taken on day 0 of AZD1222 vaccination. This TCR derives from an adult in good health. CDR3 in DNA: TGCGCCAGCAGCTTGGATCAGAGGGGCTACACCTTC. Its protein product is CASSLDQRGYTF.